The source of this TCR beta chain is a study of glioma-infiltrating T cells. Study-level points and caveats: Above-expected tissue-blood divergence occurred in all gliomas, most in low-grade ones.

Amplification of TCR alpha and beta CDR3 regions from RNA used iRepertoire nested multiplex PCR. TCRdb itself ran the multiplex PCR reads through MiXCR, one entry per CDR3 protein. Of 150,000 to 200,000 distinct CDR3 sequences in the sample, over 40% were seen once. V was clipped by 5 bases and J by 5 bases; unmatched bases: 8. Germline CDR1 is SNHLY and CDR2 is FYNNEI. The CDR3 extends over 14 amino acids. This clonotype was seen many times. The antigen is not known. The chain couples TRBV2 to TRBJ2-5, with 7 bases lining up with TRBD1. The clonotype was recovered from a human donor with low-grade glioma or glioblastoma, undergoing nonglioma brain surgery, or in good health (not recorded which). Specimen: glioma tissue, nonneoplastic brain tissue, or PBMCs (not recorded which). CDR3 loop: CASSRTGVAETQYF. The DNA of the CDR3 is TGTGCCAGCAGTCGAACAGGGGTCGCGGAGACCCAGTACTTC.